This T cell receptor (beta chain) comes out of a study of regulatory T cells in long-lasting Graves disease. Findings and limits, study-wide: Among samples with persistent disease, TRBV28, TRBJ1-2 and TRBJ2-5 were favored. New patients shared fewer public clonotypes (approximately 970) than persistent patients did (fewer than 3,000).

To make TCR beta libraries, researchers used iRepertoire HTBI primers and Arm-PCR of CDR3 regions. MiXCR, applied by TCRdb to the multiplex PCR reads, yields one record per CDR3 protein. The sample has about 470,000 distinct CDR3 sequences, under 25% seen once. CDR1 is MDHEN, CDR2 SYDVKM, per germline. V lost 6 bases and J lost 6, with 17 bases in between. This CDR3 comprises 14 residues. This clonotype was detected ten times or more. Its target is not known. The sample's time point: persistent/refractory GD, antithyroid drugs over 5 years with positive TRAb. Preparation of the TCR library used RNA extracted from PBMCs. Patients of an endocrinology department in Xi'an, China, were included. Peripheral blood, Nine milliliters per patient, was collected in EDTA tubes.

Material: peripheral blood mononuclear cells (PBMCs), obtained when the disease was refractory, from a patient treated with antithyroid drugs. This chain connects TRBV28 to TRBJ1-1; possibly TRBD1 for D (6 bases). This receptor was identified in a female donor with Graves disease. CDR3 DNA sequence: TGTGCCAGCAGACCCACAGGGTATCACGCTGAAGCTTTCTTT. It specifies CASRPTGYHAEAFF. Full variable domain (rest looked up from reference TRBV28 and TRBJ1-1): DVKVTQSSRYLVKRTGEKVFLECVQDMDHENMFWYRQDPGLGLRLIYFSYDVKMKEKGDIPEGYSVSREKKERFSLILESASTNQTSMYLCASRPTGYHAEAFFGQGTRLTVV.